This TCR beta chain originates from a study of T cells in Graves' hyperthyroidism and ophthalmopathy. CDR1 LGHNT and CDR2 FRNRAP come from the germline V gene. The CDR3 is 14 residues long. V lost 2 bases, J lost 2 bases, and 10 bases lay in between. This clonotype was observed many times. Its antigen is not identified. There were TCR beta CDR3 regions amplified from RNA transcripts. First-round RT-PCR of the TCR CDR3 relied on the HTBI primer set. One entry per CDR3 protein results from TCRdb running MiXCR on the multiplex PCR reads. This sample has more than 500,000 distinct CDR3 sequences; over 12% occur once, and the top ten carry 4% to 5.5%. General study findings and limits: Before onset, by a median of about six months, the model predicted ophthalmopathy.

Together with thyroid ultrasound, orbital computed tomography, serum thyroxine and TRAb, clinical symptoms were used for diagnoses. The source of this sequence is a woman between 35 and 50 years old with Graves' ophthalmopathy. Material for sequencing was blood. The V gene is TRBV12-5, the J gene TRBJ2-7, with D perhaps given as TRBD1 or TRBD2 (5 bases each). The CDR3 region has the DNA TGTGCTAGTGGTTTGAACCAGGGACCCTACGAGCAGTACTTC. This codes for CASGLNQGPYEQYF.